These 15 T cell receptor beta chains were all obtained from the same sample, sequenced in a study of cytomegalovirus exposure and HLA in healthy donors. The PCR was carried out with 60 Vbeta primers and 13 Jbeta primers. Assay used: immunoSEQ multiplex PCR; TCRdb lists only in-frame clones, some missing. The sample comprises 100,000 to 150,000 clones, 60% to 80% of which are singletons, and 2.5% to 3.5% rests with the top ten. Sequencing was done on a sample of PBMCs. The receptors were sampled from a woman aged 45 to 65 in good health and CMV-seronegative.

The rearrangement joins TRBV19 to TRBJ2-5; TRBD1 might be the D (6 bases). The CDR3 runs to 15 residues. V shed 3 bases and J shed 2 bases, with 13 bases lying between them. From germline, CDR1 is LNHDA and CDR2 SQIVND (reference sequence). This CDR3 is CASSIPSGVQETQYF. In nucleotides, the CDR3 is TGTGCCAGTAGTATTCCCTCAGGGGTACAAGAGACCCAGTACTTC.

The chain recombines TRBV19 with TRBJ2-7; 7 nucleotides align to TRBD2. V trimming: 5 bases; J trimming: 2 bases; junction bases outside the gene matches: 9. The V gene's germline CDR1 is LNHDA and CDR2 SQIVND (reference sequence). The length of the CDR3 is 15 residues. The CDR3 nucleotides read TGTGCCAGTAGTGATAAAGCGGGAAACGCCTACGAGCAGTACTTC. The encoded protein is CASSDKAGNAYEQYF.

This CDR3 is CASSESTIGEGYEQYF. CDR3 DNA sequence: TGTGCCAGCAGTGAAAGTACGATTGGGGAGGGGTACGAGCAGTACTTC. The chain recombines TRBV25-1 with TRBJ2-7; 7 bases line up with TRBD2. With V trimmed by 2 bases and J by 4 bases, 11 bases remained unmatched. Looked up from germline, CDR1 is MGHDK and CDR2 is SYGVNS. CDR3 size: 16 residues.

This sequence joins TRBV4-3 and TRBJ2-2; TRBD2 agrees at 10 bases. With 3 bases clipped from V and 4 bases from J, the junction kept 5 bases outside the gene matches. Germline CDR1 LGHNA, CDR2 YSLEER. CDR3 length: 16 amino acids. The CDR3 DNA sequence: TGCGCCAGCAGCCAGAGCCTAGCGGGAGCCACCGGGGAGCTGTTTTTT. Residues: CASSQSLAGATGELFF.

J is TRBJ2-1 and V is TRBV2, with 10 nucleotides matching TRBD2. The CDR3 is made up of 16 amino acids. V lost 3 bases to trimming and J lost 7 bases; unmatched junction nucleotides: 9. The germline CDR1 and CDR2 sequences are SNHLY and FYNNEI. In nucleotides, the CDR3 is TGTGCCAGCAGTGACATCTCACTAGCGGGAATGAATGAGCAGTTCTTC. This codes for CASSDISLAGMNEQFF.

The genes are TRBV9 and TRBJ2-1; a possible D gene is TRBD2 (6 bases). Germline V CDR1 and CDR2: SGDLS, YYNGEE. The CDR3 totals 15 residues. The V and J ends lost 9 bases and 7 bases respectively, with 23 bases between them. This CDR3 reads CATSFGRGGNNEQFF. The CDR3 bases are TGTGCCACCTCCTTCGGGAGAGGAGGGAATAATGAGCAGTTCTTC.

The CDR3 reads CASSLGDLPNNEQFF. The CDR3 region has the DNA TGTGCCAGCAGCTTGGGAGACTTACCTAACAATGAGCAGTTCTTC. This sequence joins TRBV5-8 and TRBJ2-1; no definite D call. The germline V gene has CDR1 SGHTS and CDR2 YDEGEE. The CDR3 has 15 residues. V gave up 0 bases and J gave up 5 bases, with 12 bases separating them.

The chain employs TRBV30 and TRBJ1-5, with no clear D. The CDR3 loop spans 16 amino acids. Trimming left V 1 base short and J 5 bases short, with 18 bases between. CDR1 is GTSNPN, CDR2 SVGIG, per germline (reference sequence). The CDR3 bases are TGTGCCTGGAGTGACTTCCCGGCAGGCTCCGATCAGCCCCAGCATTTT. Its translation is CAWSDFPAGSDQPQHF.

The rearrangement joins TRBV7-3 to TRBJ2-1; 11 nucleotides match TRBD2. This CDR3 comprises 16 residues. The V segment lost 5 bases and the J segment 2 bases; nucleotides outside the gene matches: 5. Germline V CDR1 and CDR2: SGHTA, FQGTGA. CDR3 residues: CASSPLAGGPYNEQFF. The CDR3 nucleotides read TGTGCCAGCAGCCCGCTAGCGGGAGGCCCCTACAATGAGCAGTTCTTC.

The sample holds a few counts of this clone. The chain couples TRBV7-2 to TRBJ2-1; 7 positions agree with TRBD1. V gave up 3 bases and J gave up 1 base; unmatched junction bases: 6. The germline V gene has CDR1 SGHTA and CDR2 FQGNSA. The CDR3 has 16 amino acids. The chain's CDR3 is CASSLTGSPSYNEQFF. DNA of the CDR3: TGTGCCAGCAGCTTGACAGGGTCCCCGTCCTACAATGAGCAGTTCTTC.

CDR3 loop: CASTGTGTINYGYTF. The CDR3 DNA is TGTGCCAGTACCGGGACAGGCACCATCAACTATGGCTACACCTTC. The chain couples TRBV19 to TRBJ1-2; 8 bases map to TRBD1. The CDR3 spans 15 residues. Unmatched junction bases numbered 9, after V lost 7 bases and J lost 2 bases. Germline V gives CDR1 LNHDA, CDR2 SQIVND (reference sequence).

V gene TRBV10-1 combines with J gene TRBJ2-5, with 7 bases fitting TRBD2. After removal of 3 bases from V and 0 bases from J, the junction contained 7 bases not matched to a gene. The CDR3 has 16 amino acids. In germline, CDR1 is WNHNN, CDR2 SYGVQD (reference sequence). The CDR3 is CASSDRPSGNQETQYF. The CDR3 coding sequence is TGCGCCAGCAGTGATCGCCCTAGCGGCAACCAAGAGACCCAGTACTTC.

The CDR3 reads CASSQELAGSTGGFF. Here the CDR3 DNA reads TGCGCCAGCAGCCAAGAACTAGCGGGATCTACAGGCGGGTTCTTC. The chain uses TRBV4-3 and TRBJ2-1; 10 bases are a match to TRBD2. The germline CDR1 and CDR2 sequences are LGHNA and YSLEER. CDR3 length: 15 residues. The V and J ends lost 0 bases and 15 bases, in that order; junction bases with no gene match: 11.

CDR3 coding DNA: TGTGCCAGCAGTCCTCTGGGACTAGCGGGATATGAGCAGTTCTTC. Translated: CASSPLGLAGYEQFF. This chain links TRBV27 with TRBJ2-1; 13 bases are a match to TRBD2. The CDR3 covers 15 residues. Germline V gene data show CDR1 as MNHEY and CDR2 as SMNVEV (reference sequence). Losses at the gene ends were 5 bases for V and 8 bases for J; bases not matched to a gene: 6.

This clone was counted a single time. The chain has TRBV5-4 and TRBJ2-1; TRBD2 agrees at 9 bases. CDR3 length: 19 residues. Germline lookup yields CDR1 SGHNT and CDR2 YYREEE (reference sequence). J was trimmed by 1 base and V by 4 bases; bases with no gene match: 15. The CDR3: CASSPLAGVTGGSYNEQFF. CDR3 DNA: TGTGCCAGCAGCCCCTTAGCGGGAGTGACGGGAGGTTCCTACAATGAGCAGTTCTTC. Filled out from reference TRBV5-4 and TRBJ2-1, the complete variable domain reads ETGVTQSPTHLIKTRGQQVTLRCSSQSGHNTVSWYQQALGQGPQFIFQYYREEENGRGNFPPRFSGLQFPNYSSELNVNALELDDSALYLCASSPLAGVTGGSYNEQFFGPGTRLTVL.